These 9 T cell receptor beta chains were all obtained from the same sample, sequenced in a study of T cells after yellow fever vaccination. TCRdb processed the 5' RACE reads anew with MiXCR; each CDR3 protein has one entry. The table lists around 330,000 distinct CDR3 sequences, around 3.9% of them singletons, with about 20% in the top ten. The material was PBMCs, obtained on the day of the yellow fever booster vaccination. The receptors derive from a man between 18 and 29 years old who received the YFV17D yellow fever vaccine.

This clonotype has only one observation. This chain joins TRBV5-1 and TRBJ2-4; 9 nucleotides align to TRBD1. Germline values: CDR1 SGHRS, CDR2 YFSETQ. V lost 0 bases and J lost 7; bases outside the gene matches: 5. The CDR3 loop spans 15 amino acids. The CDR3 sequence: CASSLDGTGLNIQYF. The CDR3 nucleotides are TGCGCCAGCAGCTTGGATGGGACAGGGTTGAACATTCAGTACTTC.

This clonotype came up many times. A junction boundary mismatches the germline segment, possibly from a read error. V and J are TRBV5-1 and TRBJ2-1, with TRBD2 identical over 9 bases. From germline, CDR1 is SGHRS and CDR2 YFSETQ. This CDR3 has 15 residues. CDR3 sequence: CASSLGLAGYNEQFF. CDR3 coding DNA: TGTGCCAGCAGCTTGGGGCTAGCGGGGTACAATGAGCAGTTCTTC. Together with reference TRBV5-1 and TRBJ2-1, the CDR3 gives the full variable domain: KAGVTQTPRYLIKTRGQQVTLSCSPISGHRSVSWYQQTPGQGLQFLFEYFSETQRNKGNFPGRFSGRQFSNSRSEMNVSTLELGDSALYLCASSLGLAGYNEQFFGPGTRLTVL.

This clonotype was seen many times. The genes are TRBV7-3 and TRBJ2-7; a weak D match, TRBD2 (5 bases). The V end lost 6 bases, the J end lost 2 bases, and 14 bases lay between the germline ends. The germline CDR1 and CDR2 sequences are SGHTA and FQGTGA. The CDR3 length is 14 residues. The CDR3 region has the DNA TGTGCCAGCAGTGACTACGTCCAACCCTACGAGCAGTACTTC. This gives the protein CASSDYVQPYEQYF.

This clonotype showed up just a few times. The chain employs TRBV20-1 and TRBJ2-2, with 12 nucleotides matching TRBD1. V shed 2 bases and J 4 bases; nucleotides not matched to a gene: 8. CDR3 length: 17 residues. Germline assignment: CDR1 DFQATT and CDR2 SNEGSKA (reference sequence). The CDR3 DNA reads TGCAGTGCTAGATCTCACGCGGGACAGGGGGCCACCGGGGAGCTGTTTTTT. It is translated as CSARSHAGQGATGELFF.

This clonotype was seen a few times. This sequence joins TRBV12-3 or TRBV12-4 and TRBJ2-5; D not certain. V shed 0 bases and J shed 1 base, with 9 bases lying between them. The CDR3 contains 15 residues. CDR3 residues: CASSLAFGVQETQYF. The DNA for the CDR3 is TGTGCCAGCAGTTTAGCCTTTGGGGTCCAAGAGACCCAGTACTTC.

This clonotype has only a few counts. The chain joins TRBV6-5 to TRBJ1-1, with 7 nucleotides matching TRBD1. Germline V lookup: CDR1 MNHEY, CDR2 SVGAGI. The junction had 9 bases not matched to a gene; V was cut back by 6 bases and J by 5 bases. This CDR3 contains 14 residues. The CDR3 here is CASRPYRGATEAFF. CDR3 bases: TGTGCCAGCAGACCGTACAGGGGAGCGACTGAAGCTTTCTTT.

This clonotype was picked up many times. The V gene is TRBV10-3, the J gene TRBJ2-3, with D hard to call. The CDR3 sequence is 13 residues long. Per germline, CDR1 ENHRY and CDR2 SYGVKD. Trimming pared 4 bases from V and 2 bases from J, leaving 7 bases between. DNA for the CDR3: TGTGCCATCAGTGCTGCTTCCACAGATACGCAGTATTTT. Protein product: CAISAASTDTQYF.

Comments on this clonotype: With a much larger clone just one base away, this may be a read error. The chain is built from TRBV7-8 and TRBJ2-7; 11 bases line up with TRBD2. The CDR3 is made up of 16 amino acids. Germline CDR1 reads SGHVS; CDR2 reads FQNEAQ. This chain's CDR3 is CASSPPSGGLSYDQYF. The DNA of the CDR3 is TGTGCCAGCAGCCCTCCTAGCGGGGGGCTTTCCTACGATCAGTACTTC.

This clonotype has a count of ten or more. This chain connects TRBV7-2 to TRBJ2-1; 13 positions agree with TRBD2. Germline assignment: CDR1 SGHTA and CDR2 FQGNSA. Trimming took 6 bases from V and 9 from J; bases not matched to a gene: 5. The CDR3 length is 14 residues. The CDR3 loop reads CASSPGLAGSEQFF. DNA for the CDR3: TGTGCCAGCAGTCCGGGACTAGCGGGGAGTGAGCAGTTCTTC.